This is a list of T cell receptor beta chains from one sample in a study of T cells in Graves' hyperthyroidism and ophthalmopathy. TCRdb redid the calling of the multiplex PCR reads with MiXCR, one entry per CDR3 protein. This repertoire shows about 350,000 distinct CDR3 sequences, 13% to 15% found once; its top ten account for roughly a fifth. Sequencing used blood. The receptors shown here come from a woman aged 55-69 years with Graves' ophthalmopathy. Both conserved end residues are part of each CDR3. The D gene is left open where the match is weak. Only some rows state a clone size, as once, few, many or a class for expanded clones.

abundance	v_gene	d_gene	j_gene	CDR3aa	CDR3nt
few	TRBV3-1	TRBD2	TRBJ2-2	CASSQNPSGWTGELFF	TGTGCCAGCAGCCAAAACCCTAGCGGTTGGACCGGGGAGCTGTTTTTT
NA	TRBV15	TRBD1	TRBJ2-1	CATSRAGTGDNEQFF	TGTGCCACCAGCAGGGCCGGGACAGGCGACAATGAGCAGTTCTTC
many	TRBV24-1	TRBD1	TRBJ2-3	CATRDSRSTDTQYF	TGTGCCACCCGGGACAGCCGAAGCACAGATACGCAGTATTTT
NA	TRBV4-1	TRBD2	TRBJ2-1	CASSQEGQAGAPYEQFF	TGCGCCAGCAGCCAAGAAGGTCAAGCGGGAGCGCCTTACGAGCAGTTCTTC
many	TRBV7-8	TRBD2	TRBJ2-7	CASSLETSGRYEQYF	TGTGCCAGCAGCTTAGAGACTAGCGGGAGGTACGAGCAGTACTTC
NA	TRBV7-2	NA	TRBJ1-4	CASSPDGEKLFF	TGTGCCAGCAGCCCCGACGGGGAAAAACTGTTTTTT
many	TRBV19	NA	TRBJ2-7	CASSARESGGEQYF	TGTGCCAGTAGTGCCCGGGAGTCAGGTGGCGAGCAGTACTTC
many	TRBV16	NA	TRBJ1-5	CASSPNLPNYQPQHF	TGTGCCAGCAGCCCAAATCTTCCCAACTATCAGCCCCAGCATTTT
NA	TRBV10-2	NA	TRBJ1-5	CASSRERSNQPQHF	TGCGCCAGCAGCCGGGAAAGAAGCAATCAGCCCCAGCATTTT
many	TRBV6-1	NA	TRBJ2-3	CASSEVGADTDTQYF	TGTGCCAGCAGTGAAGTTGGGGCGGACACAGATACGCAGTATTTT
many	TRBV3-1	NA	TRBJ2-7	CASSQSRAYEQYF	TGTGCCAGCAGCCAATCCAGAGCCTACGAGCAGTACTTC
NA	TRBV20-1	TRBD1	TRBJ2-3	CSARVGQGNTDTQYF	TGCAGTGCTAGAGTAGGACAGGGGAACACAGATACGCAGTATTTT
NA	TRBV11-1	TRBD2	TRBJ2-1	CASSSTRGGGLNEQFF	TGTGCCAGCAGCTCCACCCGGGGGGGGGGTCTCAATGAGCAGTTCTTC
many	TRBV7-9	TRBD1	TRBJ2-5	CASSLLTGQETQYF	TGTGCCAGCAGCCTATTGACAGGGCAAGAGACCCAGTACTTC
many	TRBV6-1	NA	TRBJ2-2	CASAGHTPLRNTGELFF	TGTGCCAGCGCAGGCCACACCCCCCTTCGGAACACCGGGGAGCTGTTTTTT
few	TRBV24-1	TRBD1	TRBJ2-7	CATSDSRGQGYEQYF	TGTGCCACCAGTGACTCGCGGGGACAGGGCTACGAGCAGTACTTC
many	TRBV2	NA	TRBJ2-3	CASRQRELTDTQYF	TGTGCCAGCAGGCAGAGGGAACTTACAGATACGCAGTATTTT
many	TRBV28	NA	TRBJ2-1	CASSLRGQDNEQFF	TGTGCCAGCAGTTTACGGGGCCAGGACAATGAGCAGTTCTTC
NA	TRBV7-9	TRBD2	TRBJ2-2	CASSLNRLAGGTGELFF	TGTGCCAGCAGCTTAAACCGACTAGCGGGAGGCACCGGGGAGCTGTTTTTT
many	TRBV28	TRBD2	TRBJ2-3	CASSRGGASTDTQYF	TGTGCCAGCAGCCGCGGGGGAGCGAGCACAGATACGCAGTATTTT
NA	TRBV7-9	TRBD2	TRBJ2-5	CASSSPRGVETQYF	TGTGCCAGCAGTTCCCCCCGGGGGGTAGAGACCCAGTACTTC
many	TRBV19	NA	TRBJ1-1	CASSATVWDTEAFF	TGTGCCAGTAGTGCGACAGTCTGGGACACTGAAGCTTTCTTT
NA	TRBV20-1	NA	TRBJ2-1	CSARDFGSPFNEQFF	TGCAGTGCTAGAGATTTCGGGAGTCCGTTCAATGAGCAGTTCTTC
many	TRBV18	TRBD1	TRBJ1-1	CASSPRQGGMNTEAFF	TGTGCCAGCTCACCAAGACAGGGAGGGATGAACACTGAAGCTTTCTTT
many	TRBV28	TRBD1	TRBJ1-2	CASSSDRDRGTYGYTF	TGTGCCAGCAGTTCTGACCGGGACAGGGGGACTTATGGCTACACCTTC
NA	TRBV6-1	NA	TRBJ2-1	CASGKVGDDWTENNEQFF	TGTGCCAGCGGTAAAGTAGGTGATGACTGGACAGAAAACAATGAGCAGTTCTTC
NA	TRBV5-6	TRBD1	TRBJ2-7	CASSLFSRGYYEQYF	TGTGCCAGCAGCTTGTTCTCCAGGGGGTACTACGAGCAGTACTTC
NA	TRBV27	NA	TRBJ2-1	CASSYRDTYNEQFF	TGTGCCAGCAGCTACCGGGACACTTACAATGAGCAGTTCTTC
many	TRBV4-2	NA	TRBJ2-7	CASSQRSSAAYEQYF	TGTGCCAGCAGCCAAAGGTCTAGCGCCGCCTACGAGCAGTACTTC
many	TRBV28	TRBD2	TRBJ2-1	CASTGTSGSNEQFF	TGTGCCAGCACCGGGACTAGCGGGAGTAATGAGCAGTTCTTC
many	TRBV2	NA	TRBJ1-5	CASSLRGRSGQPQHF	TGTGCCAGCAGTCTAAGGGGGAGGTCTGGTCAGCCCCAGCATTTT
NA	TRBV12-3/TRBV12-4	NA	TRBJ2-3	CASNSGPRTDTQYF	TGTGCCAGCAATTCCGGGCCCCGCACAGATACGCAGTATTTT
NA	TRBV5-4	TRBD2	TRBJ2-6	CASSRGGIGRRGANVLTF	TGTGCCAGCAGCCGGGGGGGGATCGGGCGTCGGGGGGCCAACGTCCTGACTTTC
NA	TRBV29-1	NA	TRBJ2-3	CSALRGDTQYF	TGCAGCGCTCTGCGGGGAGATACGCAGTATTTT
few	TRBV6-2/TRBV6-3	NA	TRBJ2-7	CASRSGQRGEQYF	TGTGCCAGCAGATCCGGACAGCGGGGCGAGCAGTACTTC